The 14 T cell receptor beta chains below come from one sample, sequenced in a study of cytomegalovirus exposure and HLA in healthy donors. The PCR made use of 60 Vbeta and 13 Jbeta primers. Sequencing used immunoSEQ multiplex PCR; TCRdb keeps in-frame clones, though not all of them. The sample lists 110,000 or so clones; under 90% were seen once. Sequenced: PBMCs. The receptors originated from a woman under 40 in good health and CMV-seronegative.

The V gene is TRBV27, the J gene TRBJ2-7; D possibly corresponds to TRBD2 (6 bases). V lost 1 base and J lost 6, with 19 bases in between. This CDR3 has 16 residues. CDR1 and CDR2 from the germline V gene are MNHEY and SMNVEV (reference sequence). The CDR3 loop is CASSLFGGDLLPEQYF. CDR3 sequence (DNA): TGTGCCAGCAGTTTATTCGGCGGGGACCTACTACCCGAGCAGTACTTC.

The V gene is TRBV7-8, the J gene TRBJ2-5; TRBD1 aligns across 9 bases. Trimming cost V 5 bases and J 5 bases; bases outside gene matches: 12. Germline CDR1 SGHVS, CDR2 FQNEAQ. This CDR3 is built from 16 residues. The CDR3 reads CASSLKRQGGVETQYF. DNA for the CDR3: TGTGCCAGCAGCCTGAAACGACAGGGGGGAGTGGAGACCCAGTACTTC.

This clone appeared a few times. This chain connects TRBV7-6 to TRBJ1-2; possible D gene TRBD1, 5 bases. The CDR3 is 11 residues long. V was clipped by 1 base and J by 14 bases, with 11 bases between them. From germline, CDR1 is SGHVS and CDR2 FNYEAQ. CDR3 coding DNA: TGTGCCAGCAGCTTAGAGGGGCCTCGGACCTTC. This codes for CASSLEGPRTF.

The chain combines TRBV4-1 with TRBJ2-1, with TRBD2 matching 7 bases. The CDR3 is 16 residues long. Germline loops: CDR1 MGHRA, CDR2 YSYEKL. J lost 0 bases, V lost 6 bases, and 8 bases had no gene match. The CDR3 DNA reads TGCGCCAGCAGGAGTCCGGGACTACGCTCCTACAATGAGCAGTTCTTC. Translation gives CASRSPGLRSYNEQFF.

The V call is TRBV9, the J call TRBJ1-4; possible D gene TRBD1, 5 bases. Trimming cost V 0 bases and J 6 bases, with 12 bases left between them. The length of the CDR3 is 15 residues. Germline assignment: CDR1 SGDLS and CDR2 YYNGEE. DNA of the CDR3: TGTGCCAGCAGCGTAGATGGGACTGGTTATGAAAAACTGTTTTTT. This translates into CASSVDGTGYEKLFF.

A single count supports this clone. The chain's CDR3 is CASSLVGGSLVQETQYF. The DNA of the CDR3 is TGTGCCAGCAGCTTAGTGGGAGGGTCGTTAGTTCAAGAGACCCAGTACTTC. The rearrangement links TRBV7-2 to TRBJ2-5; 7 nucleotides match TRBD2. The CDR3 totals 17 residues. Germline loops: CDR1 SGHTA, CDR2 FQGNSA. The V and J ends lost 1 base and 2 bases, in that order; junction bases with no gene match: 10.

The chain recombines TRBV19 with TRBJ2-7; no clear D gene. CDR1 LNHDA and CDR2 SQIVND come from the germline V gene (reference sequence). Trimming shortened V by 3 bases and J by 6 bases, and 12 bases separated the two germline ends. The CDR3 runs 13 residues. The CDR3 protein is CASSIRLDLEQYF. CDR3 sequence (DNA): TGTGCCAGTAGTATCCGTCTAGACCTCGAGCAGTACTTC.

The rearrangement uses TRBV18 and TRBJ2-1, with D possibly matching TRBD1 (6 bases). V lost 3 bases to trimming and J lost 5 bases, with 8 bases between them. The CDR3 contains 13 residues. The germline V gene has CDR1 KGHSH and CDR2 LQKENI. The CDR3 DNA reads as TGTGCCAGCTCACCTGGGACAAACAATGAGCAGTTCTTC. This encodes CASSPGTNNEQFF.

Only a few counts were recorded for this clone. The CDR3: CASSRDREVQGNTEAFF. The CDR3, as DNA: TGTGCCAGCAGCCGGGACAGGGAGGTCCAGGGGAACACTGAAGCTTTCTTT. V and J are TRBV7-9 and TRBJ1-1; 9 bases fit TRBD1. The germline V gene has CDR1 SEHNR and CDR2 FQNEAQ (reference sequence). Trimming removed 5 bases from V and 1 base from J; junction bases left unmatched: 11. This CDR3 is built from 17 residues.

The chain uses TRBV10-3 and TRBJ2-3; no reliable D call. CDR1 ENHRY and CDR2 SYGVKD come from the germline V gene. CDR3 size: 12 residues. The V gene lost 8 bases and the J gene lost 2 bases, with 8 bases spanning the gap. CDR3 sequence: CAIGGSTDTQYF. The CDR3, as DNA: TGTGCCATCGGCGGATCCACAGATACGCAGTATTTT.

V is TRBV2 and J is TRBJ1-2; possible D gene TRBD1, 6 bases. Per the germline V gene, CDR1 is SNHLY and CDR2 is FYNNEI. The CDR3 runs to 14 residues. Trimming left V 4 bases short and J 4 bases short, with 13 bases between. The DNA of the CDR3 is TGTGCCAGCAGTGCGGGGGGGCCGGGCTATGGCTACACCTTC. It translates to CASSAGGPGYGYTF.

The CDR3, as DNA: TGTGCCAGCACAGGCGGGGACTCCTCCTACAATGAGCAGTTCTTC. This encodes CASTGGDSSYNEQFF. V and J are TRBV28 and TRBJ2-1; D perhaps matches TRBD2 (6 bases). The CDR3 is 15 residues long. CDR1 is MDHEN, CDR2 SYDVKM, per germline. Trimming took 7 bases from V and 0 from J, leaving 13 bases between them.

The CDR3 nucleotides are TGTGCCAGCAGTAACATAGGACAGGGGGCCACTGAAGCTTTCTTT. This translates into CASSNIGQGATEAFF. This sequence joins TRBV28 and TRBJ1-1, with 11 bases fitting TRBD1. CDR1 MDHEN and CDR2 SYDVKM come from the germline V gene. CDR3 length equals 15 residues. V lost 5 bases and J lost 4; bases outside the gene matches: 6.

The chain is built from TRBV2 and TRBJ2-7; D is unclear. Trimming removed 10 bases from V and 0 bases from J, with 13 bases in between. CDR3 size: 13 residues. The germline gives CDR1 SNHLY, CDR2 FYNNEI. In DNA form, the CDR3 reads TGTGCCATCACGAGGTCGGACTCCTACGAGCAGTACTTC. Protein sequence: CAITRSDSYEQYF.